A selection of T cell receptor beta chains follows, all from one sample in a study of T cell responses to AZD1222 COVID-19 vaccine. The repertoire was sequenced with immunoSEQ multiplex PCR; TCRdb's copy has only in-frame clones and lacks some. The sample has about 140,000 clones, roughly 89% seen once; the top ten hold roughly 7.5%. The starting material was peripheral blood, obtained 28 days after the second dose of the MenACWY control vaccine. Source of these receptors: an adult who received the MenACWY meningococcal vaccine as a control. The CDR3 runs from the conserved cysteine through the conserved F or W. Each record gives: J gene, clone size, D gene, V gene, CDR3 DNA, CDR3 protein. The D gene is left open where the match is weak. The size of a clone is reported for some rows only, either as once, few or many, or as a class for expanded clones.

>TRBJ1-6|.|.|TRBV28
TGTGCCAGCAGTTTGGGGGTAGGCATTTCACCCCTCCACTTT
CASSLGVGISPLHF
>TRBJ2-1|.|TRBD2|TRBV14
TGTGCCAGCAGCCAAACGGGGGGGCCAAGGGATGAGCAGTTCTTC
CASSQTGGPRDEQFF
>TRBJ2-7|few|TRBD1|TRBV19
TGTGCCACCCTAGACAGGGGCTACGAGCAGTACTTC
CATLDRGYEQYF
>TRBJ2-3|.|TRBD1|TRBV9
TGTGCCAGCAGCGTACGACAGGGTTTTGATACGCAGTATTTT
CASSVRQGFDTQYF
>TRBJ1-5|once|.|TRBV24-1
TGTGCCACCAGTGATAGGAGGGTGGGTCAGCCCCAGCATTTT
CATSDRRVGQPQHF
>TRBJ2-3|.|TRBD2|TRBV7-8
TGTGCCACCTCCTGGGCTAGCGGGAGTTCAGATACGCAGTATTTT
CATSWASGSSDTQYF
>TRBJ2-6|.|.|TRBV12-3/TRBV12-4
TGTGTCAGCAGTTTAGCTGGGGCCAACGTCCTGACTTTC
CVSSLAGANVLTF
>TRBJ1-5|.|TRBD1|TRBV7-2
TGTGCCAGCAGCTTATTCGGTGGACAGGGAAGCAATCAGCCCCAGCATTTT
CASSLFGGQGSNQPQHF
>TRBJ2-1|once|.|TRBV11-1
TGTGCCAGCAGCTTAATGGACAATGAGCAGTTCTTC
CASSLMDNEQFF
>TRBJ2-5|.|.|TRBV2
TGTGCCAGCAGTGGTAGTAGCGCGGAGACCCAGTACTTC
CASSGSSAETQYF
>TRBJ2-3|once|.|TRBV5-4
TGTGCCAGCAGCATCCAGCTAGCAAGGTCCACAGATACGCAGTATTTT
CASSIQLARSTDTQYF
>TRBJ2-7|few|TRBD1|TRBV5-1
TGCGCCAGCAGCTTGGGAGCAGGGGGCGGATCTGGGAACGAGCAGTACTTC
CASSLGAGGGSGNEQYF
>TRBJ2-3|.|.|TRBV5-4
TGTGCCAGCAGCACCGGGACGGGAGATACGCAGTATTTT
CASSTGTGDTQYF
>TRBJ1-2|.|.|TRBV19
TGTGCCAGTAGTATTAGCACCAATAACTATGGCTACACCTTC
CASSISTNNYGYTF
>TRBJ2-1|.|.|TRBV5-1
TGCGCCAGCAGCTTGATTCCAGGGGCGGGAGAGAGCTCCTACAATGAGCAGTTCTTC
CASSLIPGAGESSYNEQFF
>TRBJ2-3|once|.|TRBV9
TGTGCCAGCAGCGTAGAATTAGCGCGCACTGATACGCAGTATTTT
CASSVELARTDTQYF
>TRBJ2-5|.|TRBD2|TRBV18
TGTGCCAGCTCACCCTCCACCGCGACTAGCGGGGGGACCGAGACCCAGTACTTC
CASSPSTATSGGTETQYF
>TRBJ2-5|few|.|TRBV7-9
TGTGCCAGCAGCCTAAGGGGACCGACCCAAGAGACCCAGTACTTC
CASSLRGPTQETQYF
>TRBJ1-4|.|TRBD1|TRBV6-1
TGTGCCAGCAGTGAATCAGGGGGCGGAAATGAAAAACTGTTTTTT
CASSESGGGNEKLFF
>TRBJ1-2|.|.|TRBV6-5
TGTGCCAGCAGCCTTACTCGCGCGCAGGGTTATGGCTACACCTTC
CASSLTRAQGYGYTF